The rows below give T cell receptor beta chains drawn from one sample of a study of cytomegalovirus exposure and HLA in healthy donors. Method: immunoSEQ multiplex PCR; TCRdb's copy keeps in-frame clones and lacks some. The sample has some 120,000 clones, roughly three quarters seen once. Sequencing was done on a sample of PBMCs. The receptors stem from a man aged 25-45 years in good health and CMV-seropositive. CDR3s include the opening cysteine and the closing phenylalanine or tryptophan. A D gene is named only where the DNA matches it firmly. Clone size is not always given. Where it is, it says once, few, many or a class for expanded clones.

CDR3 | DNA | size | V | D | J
CASSLELSTDTQYF | TGTGCCAGCAGCTTGGAGCTAAGCACAGATACGCAGTATTTT | - | TRBV5-4 | - | TRBJ2-3
CSALNRDRGSEQYF | TGCAGCGCTTTAAACCGGGACAGGGGTTCCGAGCAGTACTTC | once | TRBV29-1 | TRBD1 | TRBJ2-7
CAWSLLGVSGNTIYF | TGTGCCTGGAGTCTGTTGGGCGTCTCTGGAAACACCATATATTTT | - | TRBV30 | - | TRBJ1-3
CATSSDRLADYNEQFF | TGTGCCACCAGCTCCGACAGACTAGCAGATTACAATGAGCAGTTCTTC | - | TRBV15 | TRBD2 | TRBJ2-1
CASSLQGSGEQYF | TGTGCCAGCAGCTTACAGGGCTCTGGCGAGCAGTACTTC | - | TRBV7-9 | - | TRBJ2-7
CASSQDPGFGNTIYF | TGCGCCAGCAGCCAAGATCCGGGATTTGGAAACACCATATATTTT | - | TRBV4-3 | - | TRBJ1-3
CASSYAGGYNYGYTF | TGTGCCAGCAGTTACGCAGGGGGTTACAACTATGGCTACACCTTC | - | TRBV6-6 | TRBD1 | TRBJ1-2
CASRTVEQYF | TGTGCCAGCAGGACTGTGGAGCAGTACTTC | - | TRBV2 | - | TRBJ2-7
CASSPTGGAYEQYF | TGTGCCAGCTCACCAACAGGGGGCGCGTACGAGCAGTACTTC | - | TRBV18 | TRBD1 | TRBJ2-7
CAWSSIAGYTF | TGTGCCTGGAGTTCTATCGCCGGCTACACCTTC | - | TRBV30 | - | TRBJ1-2
CASSQEPRVVAGRDRELFF | TGCGCCAGCAGCCAAGAGCCCAGGGTGGTAGCGGGAAGGGACAGGGAGCTGTTTTTT | - | TRBV4-1 | TRBD2 | TRBJ2-2
CASRRDRAYEQYF | TGTGCCAGCAGACGGGACAGGGCCTACGAGCAGTACTTC | - | TRBV6-5 | TRBD1 | TRBJ2-7
CASSLGTPTDTQYF | TGTGCCAGCAGCTTAGGGACACCGACAGATACGCAGTATTTT | - | TRBV11-2 | - | TRBJ2-3
CASSLEAGFSYEQYF | TGTGCCAGCAGCTTAGAGGCGGGGTTCTCCTACGAGCAGTACTTC | - | TRBV7-2 | - | TRBJ2-7
CASSLDRGRLAGWTYEQYF | TGTGCCAGCAGCTTAGACAGGGGGCGACTAGCGGGCTGGACCTACGAGCAGTACTTC | - | TRBV7-9 | - | TRBJ2-7
CASTIGAYNSNQPQHF | TGTGCCAGCACCATAGGGGCGTATAATAGCAATCAGCCCCAGCATTTT | - | TRBV28 | - | TRBJ1-5
CASSPGQGGYGYTF | TGTGCCAGCTCACCTGGGCAGGGCGGATATGGCTACACCTTC | - | TRBV18 | - | TRBJ1-2
CASSPPPSGLAGASSYNEQFF | TGTGCCAGCAGCCCGCCACCCTCGGGACTAGCGGGGGCTAGCTCCTACAATGAGCAGTTCTTC | - | TRBV4-2 | TRBD2 | TRBJ2-1
CASSPTFGGRTKNIQYF | TGTGCCAGCAGTCCCACCTTCGGGGGGCGCACCAAAAACATTCAGTACTTC | - | TRBV28 | - | TRBJ2-4
CASRGSSYEQYF | TGTGCCAGCCGTGGCAGCTCCTACGAGCAGTACTTC | - | TRBV7-2 | - | TRBJ2-7
CASSLAGQQETQYF | TGTGCCAGCAGCTTAGCGGGACAGCAAGAGACCCAGTACTTC | - | TRBV7-2 | TRBD1 | TRBJ2-5
CAWRTGGSSWTQYF | TGTGCCTGGCGGACAGGGGGCTCCTCGTGGACCCAGTACTTC | - | TRBV30 | TRBD1 | TRBJ2-5
CASSPPNIPDYGYTF | TGTGCCAGCTCACCACCGAACATACCAGACTATGGCTACACCTTC | - | TRBV18 | - | TRBJ1-2
CASSPDRGPSGYTF | TGTGCCAGTAGTCCCGACAGGGGACCTAGCGGCTACACCTTC | - | TRBV19 | TRBD1 | TRBJ1-2
CASTIRDRGRVTGEKLFF | TGTGCCAGCACGATCCGGGACAGGGGGCGAGTAACGGGTGAAAAACTGTTTTTT | - | TRBV7-8 | TRBD1 | TRBJ1-4
CASSLAGGLAGYEQYF | TGCGCCAGCAGCTTGGCCGGTGGACTAGCGGGATACGAGCAGTACTTC | - | TRBV5-1 | TRBD2 | TRBJ2-7
CASSQEFAGPRAGNTIYF | TGCGCCAGCAGCCAAGAGTTCGCGGGGCCAAGGGCTGGAAACACCATATATTTT | once | TRBV4-3 | - | TRBJ1-3
CASSLRTSGTDTQYF | TGTGCCAGCAGCCTGAGGACTAGCGGCACAGATACGCAGTATTTT | - | TRBV5-4 | TRBD2 | TRBJ2-3
CAISETTTGRNTEAFF | TGTGCCATCAGTGAGACCACGACAGGGAGAAACACTGAAGCTTTCTTT | - | TRBV10-3 | TRBD1 | TRBJ1-1
CASSLTSPQGHYNEQFF | TGTGCCAGCAGCTTAACGAGCCCACAGGGTCACTACAATGAGCAGTTCTTC | - | TRBV7-3 | - | TRBJ2-1
CASSLGHLEGTSIYEQYF | TGTGCCAGCAGCTTGGGACACCTGGAGGGAACTAGCATCTACGAGCAGTACTTC | - | TRBV5-5 | - | TRBJ2-7
CASSLSGQQGLNEQFF | TGCGCCAGCAGCTTGTCAGGGCAACAGGGGTTAAATGAGCAGTTCTTC | - | TRBV5-1 | TRBD1 | TRBJ2-1
CASSAGGNYGYTF | TGTGCCAGCAGCGCGGGGGGGAACTATGGCTACACCTTC | once | TRBV5-4 | - | TRBJ1-2
CASSPPPGQGIYEQYF | TGTGCCAGCAGCCCCCCCCCGGGACAGGGGATCTACGAGCAGTACTTC | few | TRBV5-4 | TRBD1 | TRBJ2-7
CASSLYRDTEAFF | TGTGCCAGCAGCTTATACAGGGACACTGAAGCTTTCTTT | - | TRBV11-3 | - | TRBJ1-1
CASSLLTSGRADTQYF | TGTGCCAGCAGCTTACTTACTAGCGGGAGGGCGGATACGCAGTATTTT | - | TRBV13 | TRBD2 | TRBJ2-3
CASSQGLAGGREQFF | TGTGCCAGCAGTCAGGGACTAGCGGGAGGGCGTGAGCAGTTCTTC | - | TRBV6-5 | TRBD2 | TRBJ2-1
CASSSWEKEQYF | TGTGCCAGCAGCTCCTGGGAGAAGGAGCAGTACTTC | - | TRBV9 | - | TRBJ2-7
CASSIQDRDNTDTQYF | TGCGCCAGCAGCATTCAGGACAGAGACAACACAGATACGCAGTATTTT | - | TRBV5-1 | - | TRBJ2-3
CASSEAARDEQYF | TGTGCCAGCAGTGAGGCAGCACGGGACGAGCAGTACTTC | few | TRBV25-1 | - | TRBJ2-7
CASSYTGTSGYEQYF | TGTGCCAGCAGTTACACCGGGACTAGCGGTTACGAGCAGTACTTC | - | TRBV6-5 | TRBD2 | TRBJ2-7
CSVKGGAKGVTEAFF | TGCAGCGTAAAGGGGGGGGCGAAGGGGGTCACTGAAGCTTTCTTT | few | TRBV29-1 | - | TRBJ1-1
CASSVEEGGAFGYEQYF | TGTGCCAGCAGCGTAGAGGAAGGGGGCGCATTTGGCTACGAGCAGTACTTC | - | TRBV9 | TRBD1 | TRBJ2-7
CASSTFPGAVYEQYF | TGTGCCAGCAGTACCTTCCCGGGAGCGGTGTACGAGCAGTACTTC | - | TRBV27 | - | TRBJ2-7
CASSPNPAGGREQYF | TGTGCCAGCTCACCAAATCCAGCGGGAGGTCGCGAGCAGTACTTC | - | TRBV18 | TRBD2 | TRBJ2-7
CASRTTDTEAFF | TGTGCCAGCAGGACTACAGACACTGAAGCTTTCTTT | - | TRBV2 | - | TRBJ1-1
CASMVLAGVGRTGELFF | TGTGCCAGCATGGTACTAGCGGGAGTGGGACGCACCGGGGAGCTGTTTTTT | - | TRBV27 | TRBD2 | TRBJ2-2
CASSERGNTEAFF | TGTGCCAGCAGTGAACGGGGGAACACTGAAGCTTTCTTT | - | TRBV6-1 | - | TRBJ1-1
CASSPLGATEAFF | TGTGCCAGCAGCCCCCTTGGAGCCACCGAAGCTTTCTTT | - | TRBV6-5 | - | TRBJ1-1
CASSSRQGWIYGYTF | TGTGCCAGCAGCTCGCGACAGGGGTGGATCTATGGCTACACCTTC | - | TRBV5-6 | TRBD1 | TRBJ1-2
CASSLEGRAHNEKLFF | TGTGCCAGCAGCCTAGAGGGCAGGGCACATAATGAAAAACTGTTTTTT | once | TRBV9 | - | TRBJ1-4
CASSLRDSIRNTIYF | TGTGCCAGCAGCTTACGGGACAGTATAAGAAACACCATATATTTT | - | TRBV7-9 | TRBD1 | TRBJ1-3
CSVSERGNEQFF | TGCAGCGTCAGCGAAAGGGGCAATGAGCAGTTCTTC | - | TRBV29-1 | - | TRBJ2-1
CASSPGAGGPGEQFF | TGCGCCAGCAGCCCGGGAGCGGGAGGGCCTGGTGAGCAGTTCTTC | - | TRBV5-1 | TRBD2 | TRBJ2-1
CASSSRTAARNQPQHF | TGTGCCAGCAGTTCACGGACAGCAGCAAGGAATCAGCCCCAGCATTTT | - | TRBV28 | - | TRBJ1-5
CASRERTPYEQYF | TGTGCCAGCCGCGAGCGGACCCCCTACGAGCAGTACTTC | few | TRBV6-6 | - | TRBJ2-7
CAWSDKAGGRYEQYF | TGTGCCTGGAGTGATAAAGCGGGAGGGAGGTACGAGCAGTACTTC | - | TRBV30 | TRBD2 | TRBJ2-7
CASSEASGPQETQYF | TGTGCCAGCAGTGAAGCGAGCGGACCCCAAGAGACCCAGTACTTC | - | TRBV6-1 | - | TRBJ2-5
CASSLDLRWNYGYTF | TGCGCCAGCAGCTTGGATCTCAGGTGGAACTATGGCTACACCTTC | - | TRBV5-1 | - | TRBJ1-2
CSAVAGELFF | TGCAGCGCTGTCGCGGGGGAGCTGTTTTTT | once | TRBV29-1 | - | TRBJ2-2